This T cell receptor (beta chain) comes out of a study of T cells in Graves' hyperthyroidism and ophthalmopathy. The PBMCs were sourced from fresh peripheral blood (less than 11 ml). Study results and caveats: The model forecast ophthalmopathy, anticipating it by a median about six months before onset.

CDR1 is MNHNS, CDR2 SASEGT, per germline. The CDR3 runs to 13 residues. V dropped 4 bases and J dropped 0 bases, with 7 bases sitting between them. At least ten counts were recorded for this clonotype. Its antigen is as yet unknown. Amplified TCR beta CDR3 regions came from RNA transcripts. Using the HTBI primer set, a first-round RT-PCR was run on the TCR CDR3. One entry per CDR3 protein, called by TCRdb with MiXCR from the multiplex PCR reads. The sample has 350,000 to 450,000 distinct CDR3 sequences, roughly an eighth seen once; the top ten hold 25% to 30%. The sequence was obtained from a man aged 45-65 years with Graves' ophthalmopathy. The V and J genes are TRBV6-1 and TRBJ2-7, with D unresolved. Material: blood. CDR3 sequence (DNA): TGTGCCAGCAGTGGCTCGACCTCCTACGAGCAGTACTTC. Translating it yields CASSGSTSYEQYF.